This TCR beta chain originates from a study of CD8 T cells in Susac syndrome. Study-level results: An acknowledgment was made by the study that its TCR sequencing and HLA analysis involved relatively few individuals.

This CDR3 has 13 residues. The germline V gene has CDR1 SEHNR and CDR2 FQNEAQ (reference sequence). V shed 1 base and J shed 5 bases, with 8 bases lying between them. Healthy donors constituted the control group, matched for age and sex. Negative magnetic isolation gave CD8+ and CD4+ cells; FACS enriched CD8+ TEMRA. As for this clonotype: Its antigen is unknown.

Random hexamers were used to reverse transcribe about 0.45 to 1 ug of RNA. The immunoSEQ assay covered 54 Vbeta and 13 Jbeta segments for CDR3. TCRdb re-called the immunoSEQ multiplex PCR reads through MiXCR, storing one row per CDR3 protein. The table shows 160,000 or so distinct CDR3 sequences, with 93% occurring only once. This TCR came from a human donor in good health. The chain employs TRBV7-9 and TRBJ1-1; D is undetermined. Sequences were obtained from CD4+ T cells from PBMCs. CDR3 in DNA: TGTGCCAGCAGCTTAGGGGGTGAGACTGAAGCTTTCTTT. Its protein product is CASSLGGETEAFF.